This is a list of T cell receptor beta chains from one sample in a study of T cells in tuberculosis. Here immunoSEQ multiplex PCR was the method, and the copy in TCRdb shows in-frame clones only, minus some. The sample has approximately 20,000 clones; around 97% are singletons. Source material: PBMCs. The source is a donor aged 10 to 29 with latent tuberculosis or without tuberculosis infection. Each CDR3 is given with its conserved first and last residue. Fields, in order: V gene, clone size, J gene, D gene, CDR3 protein, CDR3 DNA. D genes are given only for firm matches. Some rows have no size entry. The others give once, few or many, or a class for an expanded clone.

TRBV5-1	once	TRBJ2-7	TRBD2	CASSTGEGLSYEQYF	TGCGCCAGCAGCACGGGGGAGGGTCTCTCCTACGAGCAGTACTTC
TRBV6-1	-	TRBJ2-2	TRBD1	CASSVRQGYANTGELFF	TGTGCCAGCAGTGTACGACAGGGGTACGCGAACACCGGGGAGCTGTTTTTT
TRBV2	-	TRBJ1-5	-	CASNPRGGYQPQHF	TGTGCCAGCAATCCCCGGGGAGGCTATCAGCCCCAGCATTTT
TRBV19	-	TRBJ2-2	-	CASSIVSVHTGELFF	TGTGCCAGTAGTATAGTCTCAGTACACACCGGGGAGCTGTTTTTT
TRBV6-1	once	TRBJ1-1	-	CASNTNRVTEAFF	TGTGCCAGCAATACTAACAGGGTCACTGAAGCTTTCTTT
TRBV5-4	-	TRBJ2-5	-	CASSLASQETQYF	TGTGCCAGCAGCTTAGCGAGCCAAGAGACCCAGTACTTC
TRBV7-6	-	TRBJ2-3	TRBD2	CASSTLAGVQDTQYF	TGTGCCAGCAGCACATTAGCGGGAGTACAAGATACGCAGTATTTT
TRBV19	-	TRBJ1-2	-	CASSTDRRYGYTF	TGTGCCAGTAGTACGGACAGACGATATGGCTACACCTTC
TRBV7-8	-	TRBJ1-1	TRBD1	CASSLRGQAANTEAFF	TGTGCCAGCAGCCTTAGGGGACAGGCCGCGAACACTGAAGCTTTCTTT
TRBV6-5	few	TRBJ2-5	TRBD2	CASSQSGGKETQYF	TGTGCCAGCAGCCAAAGCGGGGGCAAAGAGACCCAGTACTTC
TRBV18	-	TRBJ1-5	-	CASSWGAKDQPQHF	TGTGCCAGCTCTTGGGGAGCTAAGGATCAGCCCCAGCATTTT
TRBV6-5	-	TRBJ2-1	TRBD1	CASRAGTGSYNEQFF	TGTGCCAGCAGGGCTGGGACAGGGAGTTACAATGAGCAGTTCTTC
TRBV2	-	TRBJ1-4	-	CASSGQNEKLFF	TGTGCCAGCAGTGGACAGAATGAAAAACTGTTTTTT
TRBV30	-	TRBJ1-3	TRBD1	CAGRQGISGNTIYF	TGTGCCGGCCGACAGGGGATTTCTGGAAACACCATATATTTT
TRBV25-1	-	TRBJ1-1	-	CASSDAGSPNTEAFF	TGTGCCAGCAGTGACGCAGGATCTCCTAACACTGAAGCTTTCTTT
TRBV28	-	TRBJ1-4	-	CASSFPQGRKLFF	TGTGCCAGCAGTTTCCCCCAGGGTCGAAAACTGTTTTTT
TRBV11-2	-	TRBJ2-2	-	CASTRGGRPGELFF	TGTGCCAGCACGAGGGGGGGCCGACCCGGGGAGCTGTTTTTT
TRBV4-1	-	TRBJ2-5	TRBD2	CASSQGLAGARPFRETQYF	TGCGCCAGCAGCCAAGGCCTAGCGGGGGCCCGGCCGTTTAGAGAGACCCAGTACTTC
TRBV2	-	TRBJ1-1	-	CASSEPGPNMNTEAFF	TGTGCCAGCAGTGAACCAGGCCCGAACATGAACACTGAAGCTTTCTTT
TRBV27	-	TRBJ2-3	-	CASSTPPGFTDTQYF	TGTGCCAGCAGCACCCCTCCCGGGTTCACAGATACGCAGTATTTT
TRBV5-6	-	TRBJ2-1	-	CASSLMTAYNEQFF	TGTGCCAGCAGCCTAATGACAGCCTACAATGAGCAGTTCTTC
TRBV29-1	-	TRBJ2-1	TRBD1	CSVTGGAGINEQFF	TGCAGCGTAACAGGGGGAGCCGGGATCAATGAGCAGTTCTTC
TRBV29-1	-	TRBJ2-1	TRBD1	CSVEGADRGYEQFF	TGCAGCGTTGAAGGGGCAGACAGGGGGTATGAGCAGTTCTTC
TRBV6-1	-	TRBJ2-1	TRBD2	CASSEPGLAGNEQFF	TGTGCCAGCAGTGAGCCGGGACTAGCGGGCAATGAGCAGTTCTTC
TRBV29-1	-	TRBJ1-1	TRBD1	CSVEDIWGGTGRGTEAFF	TGCAGCGTTGAAGATATATGGGGAGGGACAGGGCGGGGCACTGAAGCTTTCTTT
TRBV9	-	TRBJ2-1	-	CASSVVATDEQFF	TGTGCCAGCAGCGTAGTGGCCACAGACGAGCAGTTCTTC
TRBV9	-	TRBJ1-2	TRBD1	CASRRTGAGYTF	TGTGCCAGCAGACGGACAGGGGCTGGCTACACCTTC
TRBV7-2	-	TRBJ2-3	TRBD2	CASSLGAGGADTQYF	TGTGCCAGCAGCCTCGGAGCGGGGGGAGCAGATACGCAGTATTTT
TRBV7-9	-	TRBJ1-4	TRBD1	CASTTGGRTNEKLFF	TGTGCCAGCACCACAGGGGGCAGGACTAATGAAAAACTGTTTTTT
TRBV5-6	-	TRBJ1-1	-	CASSLGTDPEAFF	TGTGCCAGCAGCTTGGGGACTGACCCTGAAGCTTTCTTT
TRBV11-2	-	TRBJ2-1	-	CASSLTGRAYNEQFF	TGTGCCAGCAGCTTAACAGGGAGGGCCTACAATGAGCAGTTCTTC
TRBV19	-	TRBJ1-3	-	CASSISGGGAGNTIYF	TGTGCCAGTAGTATTAGCGGTGGCGGCGCTGGAAACACCATATATTTT
TRBV27	-	TRBJ1-1	TRBD1	CASSPRTGPNTEAFF	TGTGCCAGCAGTCCCCGGACAGGGCCGAACACTGAAGCTTTCTTT
TRBV6-1	-	TRBJ1-2	-	CASSETGSGYGYTF	TGTGCCAGCAGTGAAACAGGGTCAGGGTATGGCTACACCTTC
TRBV2	-	TRBJ2-1	TRBD2	CASSEGLAGGNEQFF	TGTGCCAGCAGTGAAGGCCTAGCGGGGGGCAATGAGCAGTTCTTC
TRBV21-1	-	TRBJ1-3	-	CASSKSLQGALTGNTIYF	TGTGCCAGCAGCAAGTCCTTACAGGGGGCTTTAACTGGAAACACCATATATTTT
TRBV5-1	-	TRBJ2-3	-	CASRLIGASTDTQYF	TGCGCCAGCCGCCTAATAGGGGCCAGCACAGATACGCAGTATTTT